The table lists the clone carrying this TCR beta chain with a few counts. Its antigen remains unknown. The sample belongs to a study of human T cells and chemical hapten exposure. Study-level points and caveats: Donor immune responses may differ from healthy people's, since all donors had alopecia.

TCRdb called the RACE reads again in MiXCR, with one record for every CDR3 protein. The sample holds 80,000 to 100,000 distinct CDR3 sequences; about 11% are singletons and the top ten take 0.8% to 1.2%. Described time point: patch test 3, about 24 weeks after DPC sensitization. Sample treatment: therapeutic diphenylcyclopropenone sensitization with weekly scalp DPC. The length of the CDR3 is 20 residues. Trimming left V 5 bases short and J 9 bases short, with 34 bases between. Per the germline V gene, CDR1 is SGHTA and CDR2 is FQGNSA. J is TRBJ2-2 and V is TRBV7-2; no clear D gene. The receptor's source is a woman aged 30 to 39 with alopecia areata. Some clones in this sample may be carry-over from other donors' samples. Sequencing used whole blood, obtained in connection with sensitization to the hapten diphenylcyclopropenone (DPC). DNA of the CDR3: TGTGCCAGCAGCATCTCCTCTTCCCCTATTTCCGTGGGTTTTGGGAGGGAGCTGTTTTTT. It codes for CASSISSSPISVGFGRELFF.